These 2 T cell receptor beta chains were sequenced from one sample in a study of blood T cells in healthy people across ages. It was with a sample-barcoded 5' primer and a J-beta primer mix that a second PCR of about 7 to 12 cycles was run. TCRdb processed the 5' RACE reads anew with MiXCR; each CDR3 protein has one entry. The table lists around 2 million distinct CDR3 sequences, 35% to 50% of them singletons. Input material: blood. The receptor source for this set is a human donor in good health.

The V gene is TRBV11-2, the J gene TRBJ2-1, with 10 bases lining up with TRBD2. Germline loops: CDR1 SGHAT, CDR2 FQNNGV. CDR3 size: 16 residues. J lost 5 bases, V lost 4 bases, and 8 bases had no gene match. The CDR3 nucleotides read TGTGCCAGCAGCTCGATAGCGGGAGGCGTCAACAATGAGCAGTTCTTC. This codes for CASSSIAGGVNNEQFF.

The V gene is TRBV19, the J gene TRBJ2-4; 8 positions agree with TRBD1. The DNA end lines up better with TRBJ2-7; the J call may be wrong. This CDR3 contains 13 residues. CDR1 is LNHDA, CDR2 SQIVND, per germline (reference sequence). In DNA form, the CDR3 reads TGTGCCAGTAGTACCCAGACAGGGGCCGAGCAGTACTTC. This translates into CASSTQTGAEQYF.